This T cell receptor (beta chain) is from a study of CD8 T cells in ankylosing spondylitis. TCRdb called the 5' RACE reads again in MiXCR, with one record for every CDR3 protein. Seen here are about 240,000 distinct CDR3 sequences, 20% to 30% observed once, and the top ten hold roughly 0.67%. Germline assignment: CDR1 DFQATT and CDR2 SNEGSKA (reference sequence). V shed 2 bases and J shed 1 base, with 11 bases lying between them. CDR3 size: 14 residues. Of note for this clonotype: Antigen specificity is unknown.

Regarding the study as a whole: Disease-linked clones reportedly concentrated significantly in matched ankylosing spondylitis synovial fluid.

The TCR was taken from a male donor with ankylosing spondylitis or in good health (not recorded which). The chain combines TRBV20-1 with TRBJ2-5; possible D gene TRBD1, 5 bases. Sequenced material: blood, either unsorted or a sorted T cell fraction (not recorded which). As DNA, the CDR3 is TGCAGTGCTAGACGGTCAGGGATCCAAGAGACCCAGTACTTC. Residues: CSARRSGIQETQYF.